Here is one T cell receptor beta chain with its context. The sample belongs to a study of cytomegalovirus exposure and HLA in healthy donors. Study in general: Earlier, 200 million or so T cells were analyzed, and approximately 110 million unique TCR beta sequences were found among them.

Use of 60 Vbeta and 13 Jbeta primers characterized the PCR. The repertoire was sequenced with immunoSEQ multiplex PCR; TCRdb's copy has only in-frame clones and lacks some. The table has 130,000 to 150,000 clones, roughly 79% seen once. V dropped 4 bases and J dropped 8; count of bases not matched to a gene: 6. This CDR3 is 14 amino acids long. Germline V gene sequence: CDR1 SNHLY, CDR2 FYNNEI. The specimen sequenced was PBMCs. The gene calls are TRBV2 and TRBJ1-2; 11 bases fit TRBD1. The clonotype originates from a woman aged 40 to 50 in good health and CMV-seropositive. The CDR3 DNA sequence: TGTGCCAGCAGTGTGGACAGGGGGCTCGAAGGCTACACCTTC. Translation: CASSVDRGLEGYTF.